This T cell receptor beta chain came from a study of long-term antiretroviral therapy in people with HIV. Study-level information: The earliest samples came from an era when ART typically awaited falling CD4 counts.

It was version v3.0 of the immunoSEQ assay that was run at survey level. Sequencing aimed at roughly 40,000-50,000 T-cell genomes per sample. Profiled with immunoSEQ multiplex PCR; TCRdb holds only in-frame clones, not every one. Of approximately 15,000 clones in the sample, approximately 88% were seen once. PBMC samples from each donor numbered at least one pre-ART and at least two post-ART. The length of the CDR3 is 16 residues. With 6 bases clipped from V and 0 bases from J, the junction kept 7 bases outside the gene matches. The germline CDR1 and CDR2 sequences are MNHEY and SMNVEV (reference sequence).

V gene TRBV27 combines with J gene TRBJ2-7, with TRBD1 matching over 11 bases. The receptor was derived from a man in his forties with HIV. Sequences were derived from unsorted PBMCs, sampled 6.2 years after starting antiretroviral therapy. The CDR3 DNA reads as TGTGCCAGCAGGCCTACCGGGACAGGGGGCTCCTACGAGCAGTACTTC. Residues: CASRPTGTGGSYEQYF.